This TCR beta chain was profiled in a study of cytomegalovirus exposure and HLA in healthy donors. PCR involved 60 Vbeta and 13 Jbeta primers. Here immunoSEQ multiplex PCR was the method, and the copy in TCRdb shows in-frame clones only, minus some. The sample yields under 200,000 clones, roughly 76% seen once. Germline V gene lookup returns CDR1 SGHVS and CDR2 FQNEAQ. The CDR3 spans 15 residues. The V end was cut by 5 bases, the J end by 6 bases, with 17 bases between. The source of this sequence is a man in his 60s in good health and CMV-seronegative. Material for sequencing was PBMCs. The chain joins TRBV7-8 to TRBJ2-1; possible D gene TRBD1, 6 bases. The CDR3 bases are TGTGCCAGCAGCAAACGGGGACACTGGAGCAATGAGCAGTTCTTC. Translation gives CASSKRGHWSNEQFF.